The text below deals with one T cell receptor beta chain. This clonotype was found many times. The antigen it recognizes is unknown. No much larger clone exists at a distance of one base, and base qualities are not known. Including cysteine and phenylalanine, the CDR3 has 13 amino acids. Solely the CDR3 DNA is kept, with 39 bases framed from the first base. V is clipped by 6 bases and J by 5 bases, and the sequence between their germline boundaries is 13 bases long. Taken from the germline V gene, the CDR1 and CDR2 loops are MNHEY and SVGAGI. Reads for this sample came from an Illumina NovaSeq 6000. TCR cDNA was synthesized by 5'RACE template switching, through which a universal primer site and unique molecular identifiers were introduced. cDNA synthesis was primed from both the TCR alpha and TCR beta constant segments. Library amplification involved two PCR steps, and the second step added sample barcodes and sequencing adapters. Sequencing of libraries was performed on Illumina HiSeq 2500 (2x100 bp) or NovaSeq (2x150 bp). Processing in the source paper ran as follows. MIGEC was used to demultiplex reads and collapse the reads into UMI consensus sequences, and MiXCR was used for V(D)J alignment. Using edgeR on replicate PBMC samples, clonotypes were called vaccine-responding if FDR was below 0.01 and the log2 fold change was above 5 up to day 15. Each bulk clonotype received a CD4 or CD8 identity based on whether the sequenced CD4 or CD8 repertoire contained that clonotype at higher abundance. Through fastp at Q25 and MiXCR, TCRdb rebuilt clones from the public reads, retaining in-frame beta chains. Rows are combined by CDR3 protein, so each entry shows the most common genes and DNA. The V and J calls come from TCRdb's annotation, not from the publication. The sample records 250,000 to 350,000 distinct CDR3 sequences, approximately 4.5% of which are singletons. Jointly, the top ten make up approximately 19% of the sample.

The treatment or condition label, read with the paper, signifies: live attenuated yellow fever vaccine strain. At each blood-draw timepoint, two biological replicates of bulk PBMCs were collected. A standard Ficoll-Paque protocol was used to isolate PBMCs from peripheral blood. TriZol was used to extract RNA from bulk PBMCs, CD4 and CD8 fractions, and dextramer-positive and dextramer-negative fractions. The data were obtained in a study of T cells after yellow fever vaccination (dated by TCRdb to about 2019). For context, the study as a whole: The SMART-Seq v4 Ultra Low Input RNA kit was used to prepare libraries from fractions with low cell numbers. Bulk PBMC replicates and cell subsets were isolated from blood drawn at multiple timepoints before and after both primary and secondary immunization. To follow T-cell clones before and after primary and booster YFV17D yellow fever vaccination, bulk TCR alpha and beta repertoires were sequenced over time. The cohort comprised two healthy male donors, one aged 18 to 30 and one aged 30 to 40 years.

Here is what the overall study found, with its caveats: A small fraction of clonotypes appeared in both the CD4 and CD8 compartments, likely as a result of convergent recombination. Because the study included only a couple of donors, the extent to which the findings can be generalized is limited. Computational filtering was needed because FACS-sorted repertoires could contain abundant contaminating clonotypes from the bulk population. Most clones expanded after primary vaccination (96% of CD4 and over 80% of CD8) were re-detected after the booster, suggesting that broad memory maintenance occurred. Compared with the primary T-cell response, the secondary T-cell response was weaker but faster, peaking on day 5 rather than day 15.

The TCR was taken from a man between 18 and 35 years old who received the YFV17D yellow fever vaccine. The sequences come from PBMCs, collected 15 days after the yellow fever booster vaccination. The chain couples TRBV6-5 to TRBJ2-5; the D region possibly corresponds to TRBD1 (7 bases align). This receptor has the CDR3 CASRPGGRETQYF. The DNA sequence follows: TGTGCCAGCAGGCCAGGGGGGCGTGAGACCCAGTACTTC.